The T cell receptor beta chain described here comes from a study of beta chain features in type 1 diabetes. About the study: Taken together, all samples contributed some 100 million examined sorted cells. Study-level findings and limits: In these data, an HLA type influence on TCRB rearrangement remained unresolved.

This clone was seen only a few times. Its antigen is unknown. Of the isolated RNA, all was reverse transcribed, and so the sequenced material was expressed TCRB transcripts. Roughly 3.4 million reads per sample on average were obtained from naive, central memory and regulatory T cell samples. Assay used: immunoSEQ multiplex PCR; TCRdb lists only in-frame clones, some missing. The table includes about 930,000 clones, under 20% detected once. CDR3 length: 13 residues. Looked up from germline, CDR1 is ENHRY and CDR2 is SYGVKD. With V trimmed by 6 bases and J by 5 bases, 6 bases remained unmatched. The chain links TRBV10-3 to TRBJ2-5; 7 bases agree with TRBD1. This clonotype was obtained from a woman in her late teens or twenties in good health. What was sequenced was naive CD4+ T cells from blood. CDR3 protein: CAIRPTGAETQYF. Written as DNA, the CDR3 is TGTGCCATCAGACCTACAGGGGCGGAGACCCAGTACTTC.